This T cell receptor (beta chain) was recovered during a study of blood T cell repertoires in COVID-19. For the study at large: COVID-19 samples from acute and convalescent phases originated in the United States, Italy and Spain. PBMCs, B-cell-depleted T cells, or T cells provided the cDNA or gDNA that made up the material.

Germline loops: CDR1 SEHNR, CDR2 FQNEAQ (reference sequence). This CDR3 has 19 amino acids. With 0 bases clipped from V and 5 bases from J, the junction kept 16 bases outside the gene matches. Seattle patient enrollment occurred during active infection, with longitudinal follow-up thereafter. TCRdb's copy holds only in-frame clones and misses some; the assay was immunoSEQ multiplex PCR. The sample consists of fewer than 200,000 clones, about 88% of them appearing once. Sequences were obtained from peripheral blood. The chain couples TRBV7-9 to TRBJ2-7; 10 bases agree with TRBD2. The receptor's source is a woman aged 50 to 60 with COVID-19, enrolled during active disease. CDR3 loop: CASSLARREVAGGLDEQYF. For the CDR3, the DNA is TGTGCCAGCAGCTTAGCTCGGAGGGAGGTAGCGGGGGGCCTCGACGAGCAGTACTTC.